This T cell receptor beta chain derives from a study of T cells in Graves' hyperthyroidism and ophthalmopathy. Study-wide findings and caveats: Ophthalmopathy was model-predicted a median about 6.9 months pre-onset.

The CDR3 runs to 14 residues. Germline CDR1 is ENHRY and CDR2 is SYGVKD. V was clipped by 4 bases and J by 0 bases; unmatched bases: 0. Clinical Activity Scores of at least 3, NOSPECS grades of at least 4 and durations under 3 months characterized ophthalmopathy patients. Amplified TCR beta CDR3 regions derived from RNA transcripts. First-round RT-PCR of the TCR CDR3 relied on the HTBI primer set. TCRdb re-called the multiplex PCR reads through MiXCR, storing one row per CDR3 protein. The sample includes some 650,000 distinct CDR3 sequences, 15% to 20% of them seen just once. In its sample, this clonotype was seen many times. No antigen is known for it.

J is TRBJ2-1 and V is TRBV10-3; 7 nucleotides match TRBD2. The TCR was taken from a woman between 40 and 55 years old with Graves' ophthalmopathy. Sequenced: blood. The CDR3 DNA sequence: TGTGCCATCAGTGGCGGGAGCTCCTACAATGAGCAGTTCTTC. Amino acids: CAISGGSSYNEQFF.